The source of this T cell receptor beta chain is a study of shared clonotypes between healthy human individuals. On the study more broadly: The study drew on two women and three men aged 18 to 49 as donors. Study-wide results and caveats: A reduction in generation probabilities was seen for non-shared clonotypes relative to those shared by all four donors.

The CDR3 covers 12 residues. Germline assignment: CDR1 SNHLY and CDR2 FYNNEI. V was shortened by 4 bases and J by 5 bases, with 8 bases between the two germline ends. The data were produced by immunoSEQ multiplex PCR, yet TCRdb's version contains in-frame clones alone and is incomplete. Counted here are some 1 million clones, approximately 76% occurring once; the ten biggest clones make up 1.4%. This clone was counted a few times. Its antigen is currently unknown. The J gene is TRBJ1-1, the V gene TRBV2; D unclear. Sequenced sample: memory CD4+ T cells sorted from blood. Subset here: CD45RA-negative fraction. The receptor's source is a young man in good health. CDR3 sequence: CASSVGRTEAFF. In nucleotides, the CDR3 is TGTGCCAGCAGTGTCGGTAGGACTGAAGCTTTCTTT.